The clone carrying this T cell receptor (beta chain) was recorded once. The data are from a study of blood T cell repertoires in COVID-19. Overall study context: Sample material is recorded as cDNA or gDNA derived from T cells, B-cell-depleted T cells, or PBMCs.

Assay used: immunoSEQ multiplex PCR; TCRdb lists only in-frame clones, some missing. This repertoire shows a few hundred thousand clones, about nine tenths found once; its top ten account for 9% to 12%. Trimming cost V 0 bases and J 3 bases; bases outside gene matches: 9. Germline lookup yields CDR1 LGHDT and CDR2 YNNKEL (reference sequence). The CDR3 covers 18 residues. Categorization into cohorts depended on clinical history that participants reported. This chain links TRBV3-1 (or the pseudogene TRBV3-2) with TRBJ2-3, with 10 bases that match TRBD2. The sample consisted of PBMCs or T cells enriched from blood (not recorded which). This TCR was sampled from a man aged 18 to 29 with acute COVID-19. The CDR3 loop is CASSQEGLAGGGTDTQYF. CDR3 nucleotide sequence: TGTGCCAGCAGCCAAGAAGGGTTAGCGGGAGGAGGGACAGATACGCAGTATTTT.